This T cell receptor beta chain derives from a study of memory CD4+ T cells and cytomegalovirus serostatus. In its sample, this clone was seen once. The sort gate was single viable CD3+CD4+CD8-CD45RO+ cells for memory CD4+ T cells. CMV serostatus came from serum IgG against pp150, pp28, p38, p52. Sequencing used immunoSEQ multiplex PCR; TCRdb keeps in-frame clones, though not all of them. The sample includes approximately 88,000 clones, 80% seen only once; the top ten take approximately 4%. The sample taken for sequencing was memory CD4+ T cells from blood. This sequence was found in an adult in good health and CMV-seropositive.

The CDR3 spells CASSLQRTSGRLQETQYF. The CDR3 bases are TGTGCCAGCAGTTTACAGAGGACTAGCGGGAGGCTACAAGAGACCCAGTACTTC. This sequence joins TRBV27 and TRBJ2-5, with TRBD2 matching over 14 bases. Germline CDR1 and CDR2: MNHEY and SMNVEV (reference sequence). This CDR3 is built from 18 residues. V dropped 2 bases and J dropped 2; count of bases not matched to a gene: 7.